The sequence of this TCR beta chain was determined in a study of shared clonotypes between healthy human individuals. The naive CD8 population came from CD45RO-negative cells selected for CCR7, without terminally differentiated effector memory CD45RA+ cells. This CDR3 is 13 amino acids long. Germline assignment: CDR1 MGHRA and CDR2 YSYEKL. V was pared by 0 bases and J by 6 bases, with 5 bases between. Assay used: immunoSEQ multiplex PCR; TCRdb lists only in-frame clones, some missing. Here the sample spans about 700,000 clones, 90% to 95% being singletons. The genes are TRBV4-1 and TRBJ2-2; D gene unclear. Sequenced input: naive CD8+ T cells sorted from blood. This TCR derives from a young man in good health. The CDR3 DNA is TGCGCCAGCAGCCAAGATATGCCCGGGGAGCTGTTTTTT. Translation: CASSQDMPGELFF.